These T cell receptor beta chains were read from a single sample in a study of cytomegalovirus exposure and HLA in healthy donors. TCRdb keeps only in-frame clones here, not all; method: immunoSEQ multiplex PCR. The sample has approximately 180,000 clones, approximately 80% seen once. Material for sequencing was PBMCs. These receptors all stem from a woman aged 25 to 39 in good health and CMV-seronegative. Both conserved end residues are part of each CDR3. A D gene is named only where the DNA matches it firmly. Part of the rows lack a size; the others show once, few, many or a class for expanded clones.

v_gene	abundance	j_gene	d_gene	CDR3nt	CDR3aa
TRBV18	-	TRBJ1-3	-	TGTGCCAGCTCATTTGTAGGGGATCGCTCTGGAAACACCATATATTTT	CASSFVGDRSGNTIYF
TRBV6-6	medium-sized	TRBJ2-7	TRBD2	TGTGCCAGCAGCTTTAGCGGGGCTGACTCCTACGAGCAGTACTTC	CASSFSGADSYEQYF
TRBV27	once	TRBJ2-3	TRBD1	TGTGCCAGCAGTGCCGGGACAGGGGGCAGAGATACGCAGTATTTT	CASSAGTGGRDTQYF
TRBV18	-	TRBJ2-1	-	TGTGCCAGCTCACCCCCCGGCAATGAGCAGTTCTTC	CASSPPGNEQFF
TRBV9	-	TRBJ1-4	TRBD1	TGTGCCAGCAGCGGGACAGGATATAATGAAAAACTGTTTTTT	CASSGTGYNEKLFF
TRBV29-1	-	TRBJ2-2	-	TGCAGCGCTACCGGGACACCTAACACCGGGGAGCTGTTTTTT	CSATGTPNTGELFF
TRBV25-1	once	TRBJ2-7	TRBD2	TGTGCCAGCAGGGGGCTGGGGGGGTTCTACGAGCAGTACTTC	CASRGLGGFYEQYF
TRBV2	-	TRBJ1-1	TRBD1	TGTGCCAGCAGGCGGACAGGGGCGGACACTGAAGCTTTCTTT	CASRRTGADTEAFF
TRBV9	-	TRBJ1-2	-	TGTGCCAGCAGCCTTCGGGGGGGCTACACCTTC	CASSLRGGYTF
TRBV2	-	TRBJ1-2	-	TGTGCCAGCAGTTCCCCGACGGGACACGATACTGGCTACACCTTC	CASSSPTGHDTGYTF
TRBV6-1	-	TRBJ2-3	-	TGTGCCAGCTCTCCCCTAGGGGGCACAGATACGCAGTATTTT	CASSPLGGTDTQYF
TRBV6-4	-	TRBJ2-3	TRBD2	TGTGCCAGCAGTGAAATAGCGGGGAGCACAGATACGCAGTATTTT	CASSEIAGSTDTQYF
TRBV15	-	TRBJ1-5	-	TGTGCCACCAGCAGAGATAGAGGTAGCAATCAGCCCCAGCATTTT	CATSRDRGSNQPQHF
TRBV19	-	TRBJ2-7	-	TGTGCCAGTAGTATAGAGTGTGTCAGGCAAGTGGCCGAGCAGTACTTC	CASSIECVRQVAEQYF
TRBV4-3	-	TRBJ2-7	TRBD1	TGCGCCAGCAGCCAAGATCGCCAGGGGGCCTCCTACGAGCAGTACTTC	CASSQDRQGASYEQYF
TRBV6-5	few	TRBJ2-3	-	TGTGCCAGCAGGAGGACTAGCACAGATACGCAGTATTTT	CASRRTSTDTQYF
TRBV7-9	-	TRBJ1-6	-	TGTGCCAGCACCGGGGGGTTATCGATCAATTCACCCCTCCACTTT	CASTGGLSINSPLHF
TRBV7-8	once	TRBJ1-5	TRBD1	TGTGCCAGCAGCCCGACGACAGGGTACCCCAATCAGCCCCAGCATTTT	CASSPTTGYPNQPQHF
TRBV5-1	-	TRBJ1-1	-	TGCGCCAGCAGATTCGAAAGGGGGAGAGGGACTGAAGCTTTCTTT	CASRFERGRGTEAFF
TRBV11-2	-	TRBJ2-1	TRBD1	TGTGCCAGCAGCTTAGATGGACAGGGCTCCTACAATGAGCAGTTCTTC	CASSLDGQGSYNEQFF
TRBV29-1	-	TRBJ2-1	TRBD2	TGCAGCGCTAACCGACTAGCGGGGTGGGGGTACAATGAGCAGTTCTTC	CSANRLAGWGYNEQFF
TRBV29-1	-	TRBJ1-1	TRBD1	TGCAGCGCCCAGGGGGCGCAGGCCACTGAAGCTTTCTTT	CSAQGAQATEAFF
TRBV10-3	-	TRBJ1-1	TRBD1	TGTGCCATCAGCTCCGGGACAGGGAATTCTGAAGCTTTCTTT	CAISSGTGNSEAFF
TRBV10-1	-	TRBJ2-3	TRBD2	TGCGCCACCGGGACTAGCGGGGTGGCAGATACGCAGTATTTT	CATGTSGVADTQYF
TRBV5-4	few	TRBJ2-1	TRBD2	TGTGCCAGCAGCTTGGTTAGTTTTGCGGGAGAATGGTTCAATGAGCAGTTCTTC	CASSLVSFAGEWFNEQFF
TRBV5-1	few	TRBJ2-7	TRBD1	TGCGCCAGCAGCTCTCCGGGACAGGGCTCCTACGAGCAGTACTTC	CASSSPGQGSYEQYF
TRBV2	few	TRBJ2-7	-	TGTGCCAGCAGTGAAGAGGTAGCCTCTCGGGAGCAGTACTTC	CASSEEVASREQYF
TRBV4-1	few	TRBJ2-1	TRBD1	TGCGCCAGCAGCCTTCGGGACAGCGATAATGAGCAGTTCTTC	CASSLRDSDNEQFF
TRBV11-3	once	TRBJ1-5	-	TGTGCCAGCAGCTTATCTTCGAGGAAGTGGGGCAATCAGCCCCAGCATTTT	CASSLSSRKWGNQPQHF
TRBV12-5	-	TRBJ1-1	TRBD1	TGTGCTAGTGGACGGGGGACAGGGGCCGAAGCTTTCTTT	CASGRGTGAEAFF
TRBV2	-	TRBJ1-3	TRBD1	TGTGCCAGCAGTTCCTCAGGGGGCAGTACTGGAAACACCATATATTTT	CASSSSGGSTGNTIYF
TRBV4-1	-	TRBJ2-7	-	TGCGCCAGCACCCTGATGGGGGGACAGCCCTACGAGCAGTACTTC	CASTLMGGQPYEQYF
TRBV11-2	-	TRBJ2-3	-	TGTGCCAGCAGCTTAGGCCTGGGCCCTACAGATACGCAGTATTTT	CASSLGLGPTDTQYF
TRBV9	-	TRBJ2-1	-	TGTGCCAGCAGCGTAGCAGGGGCAGCCTACAATGAGCAGTTCTTC	CASSVAGAAYNEQFF
TRBV7-2	-	TRBJ2-7	-	TGTGCCAGCAGCTTATGGACGGGGATATCCTACGAGCAGTACTTC	CASSLWTGISYEQYF
TRBV5-1	few	TRBJ1-2	TRBD1	TGCGCCAGCAGCTTGGCTGGACAGGGGACCTATGGCTACACCTTC	CASSLAGQGTYGYTF
TRBV5-6	-	TRBJ1-2	-	TGTGCCAGCAGCAGAGGGCGCGGCTACACCTTC	CASSRGRGYTF
TRBV19	-	TRBJ1-1	-	TGTGCCAGTAGTGATACCCCCGCAGGGTTGGTTGGGGCTTTCTTT	CASSDTPAGLVGAFF
TRBV10-2	few	TRBJ2-7	TRBD1	TGCGCCAGCAGTATCCGTCAGGGCAGGGGGTACGAGCAGTACTTC	CASSIRQGRGYEQYF
TRBV18	-	TRBJ2-1	TRBD2	TGTGCCAGCTCAGGGGGACTAGCGGCTTACAATGAGCAGTTCTTC	CASSGGLAAYNEQFF
TRBV4-2	-	TRBJ2-4	TRBD1	TGTGCCAGCAGCCAACGGGACAGGGTAGCCAAAAACATTCAGTACTTC	CASSQRDRVAKNIQYF
TRBV28	-	TRBJ1-5	-	TGCGCGGGCGGGAGGGGGAATCAGCCCCAGCATTTT	CAGGRGNQPQHF
TRBV9	-	TRBJ2-5	-	TGTGCCAGCAGCGTAGCCGTCGGGGGAGAGACCCAGTACTTC	CASSVAVGGETQYF
TRBV5-1	-	TRBJ1-1	-	TGCGCCAGCAGCTTTTCACAAATGAACACTGAAGCTTTCTTT	CASSFSQMNTEAFF
TRBV18	few	TRBJ2-5	-	TGTGCCGGCTCACCGGGGCAGGTGGAGACCCAGTACTTC	CAGSPGQVETQYF
TRBV29-1	-	TRBJ2-2	-	TGCAGCGTTGATGAGACCGGGGAGCTGTTTTTT	CSVDETGELFF
TRBV4-1	-	TRBJ2-1	TRBD2	TGCGCCAGCAGCCAAGGGGCAGCGGGAGGGGAGCAGTTCTTC	CASSQGAAGGEQFF
TRBV7-8	-	TRBJ1-1	-	TGTGCCAGCAGCTCCGTACGTGGGGCAGAAGCTTTCTTT	CASSSVRGAEAFF
TRBV27	-	TRBJ2-3	-	TGTGCCAGCCAGCAGGGGCCCGGCACAGATACGCAGTATTTT	CASQQGPGTDTQYF
TRBV5-1	-	TRBJ2-7	TRBD1	TGCGCCAGCAGCCCTGACAGGGTCTACGAGCAGTACTTC	CASSPDRVYEQYF
TRBV5-1	-	TRBJ1-2	TRBD1	TGCGCCAGCAGCTTGGATACAGGGGGCCTGTATGGCTACACCTTC	CASSLDTGGLYGYTF
TRBV9	-	TRBJ1-1	-	TGTGCCAGCAGCGTAGGGCCTTCCTCCCCGACTGAAGCTTTCTTT	CASSVGPSSPTEAFF
TRBV28	once	TRBJ2-7	TRBD1	TGTGCCACCTACTTGGGGACAGGGACCTACGAGCAGTACTTC	CATYLGTGTYEQYF
TRBV9	few	TRBJ1-2	TRBD1	TGTGCCAGCAGCGTAGGCGGCAGGGGGCGCAACTATGGCTACACCTTC	CASSVGGRGRNYGYTF
TRBV5-4	few	TRBJ2-4	TRBD2	TGTGCCAGCAGCCTTAAGGCGGGAGGGGAGGTCATTCAGTACTTC	CASSLKAGGEVIQYF
TRBV27	-	TRBJ2-1	TRBD2	TGTGCCAGCAGTTTAGGACTAGCGGGGGTAGAGCAGTTCTTC	CASSLGLAGVEQFF
TRBV2	-	TRBJ1-5	-	TGTGCCAGCAGTGATAGTCAGCCCCAGCATTTT	CASSDSQPQHF
TRBV11-3	-	TRBJ2-2	-	TGTGCCAGCAGCCCTGAAGGACAACTGAACACCGGGGAGCTGTTTTTT	CASSPEGQLNTGELFF
TRBV7-9	-	TRBJ2-1	-	TGTGCCAGCAGCGAATACGGGACTTTGAACCCTACCTACAATGAGCAGTTCTTC	CASSEYGTLNPTYNEQFF